This entry describes one T cell receptor beta chain. This CDR3 has 16 residues. The germline V gene encodes CDR1 SGHRS and CDR2 YFSETQ. Losses at the gene ends were 2 bases for V and 2 bases for J; bases not matched to a gene: 8. TCRdb re-called the 5' RACE reads with MiXCR, one entry per CDR3 protein. The table has roughly 580,000 distinct CDR3 sequences, about 20% seen once; the top ten hold approximately 12%. The sample belongs to a study of T-cell memory formation after mild COVID-19. The sequencing sample was made of PBMCs or a T cell subset sorted from them (not recorded which). The chain uses TRBV5-1 and TRBJ2-5, with 8 bases lining up with TRBD1. The sequence was obtained from an adult woman who had mild COVID-19 (a few samples of this study predate the infection). Cell type and time point are not known. The CDR3 DNA reads as TGCGCCAGCAGCTTTAAACAGACAGGGGCACAAGAGACCCAGTACTTC. Protein sequence: CASSFKQTGAQETQYF.